The entry below gives a single T cell receptor beta chain sequence along with its context. The data are from a study of blood T cell repertoires in COVID-19. In the source study's methods: The assay estimated nucleated cells by amplifying reference gene primers. This table comes from immunoSEQ multiplex PCR, and its TCRdb copy is limited to in-frame clones, with some not included. V and J calls and clone size are as listed in that table; D and trimming were resolved from the DNA. The sample contains about 280,000 clones, 90% of which appear only once. Trimming removed 3 bases at V and 6 bases at J, with 13 bases between. CDR1 is SGDLS and CDR2 is YYNGEE in the germline V gene. The CDR3 spans 14 residues. Individuals aged about 18 to 90 years were recruited from 24 US areas.

The chain recombines TRBV9 with TRBJ2-1; the D gene is possibly TRBD2 (7 bases). Material: PBMCs or T cells enriched from blood (not recorded which). The receptor was isolated from a young woman with acute COVID-19. The CDR3 coding sequence is TGTGCCAGCAGCGCTTGGGGGGGCCGCAATGAGCAGTTCTTC. Protein sequence: CASSAWGGRNEQFF.